Sequencing of this TCR beta chain was carried out in a study of molecular identifiers for immune sequencing clone quantification. Whole-study findings and limits: Clones carrying above 20 RNA copies accounted for over 98% of effector molecules, under 1% in naive cells.

One entry per CDR3 protein results from TCRdb running MiXCR on the PCR reads. The sample has 460,000 or so distinct CDR3 sequences, roughly 26% seen once; the top ten hold 0.7% to 0.9%. This clonotype has just a few counts. Antigen: not known. RNA fractions of 10%, 30% or 50% and about 19,000 to 1,100,000 sorted cells were the source of naive CD8 libraries. Naive CD8 T cells were sorted as CD8+CD4-CCR7+CD45RA+. The V gene lost 4 bases and the J gene lost 0 bases, with 16 bases spanning the gap. Germline V gives CDR1 SEHNR, CDR2 FQNEAQ (reference sequence). The CDR3 is made up of 17 amino acids. V is TRBV7-9 and J is TRBJ2-1; a weak D match, TRBD1 (6 bases). The TCR sequence derives from a human donor in good health. Some libraries in this study had Jurkat cell RNA spiked in. Sequences were obtained from naive CD8+ T cells from blood, with Jurkat cell RNA spiked in. Sample subset: FACS-sorted CD8+CD4-CCR7+CD45RA+ naive T cells. The DNA of the CDR3 is TGTGCCAGCAGCTCATACAGGGCTATAAGCTCCTACAATGAGCAGTTCTTC. Translating gives CASSSYRAISSYNEQFF.